The clone carrying this T cell receptor beta chain was seen at least ten times. As yet, its antigen is unknown. The sample belongs to a study of T cell repertoires in cytomegalovirus infection. Study as a whole: Public TCR beta signatures indicated both CMV infection and matching HLA type.

Between the trimmed V and J ends, which lost 5 bases and 0 bases, there was a span of 11 bases. This CDR3 region has 14 residues. CDR1 and CDR2 from the germline V gene are SGHVS and FQNEAQ. A single record per CDR3 protein comes from TCRdb applying MiXCR to the reads. The repertoire holds about 230,000 distinct CDR3 sequences, with 22% as singletons. Study outcomes and limitations: People with CMV and the relevant HLA were identified by cumulative public TCR beta family frequency. CMV-specific HLA-C-restricted TCR beta clonotypes dominated the ex vivo response.

The TCR sequence derives from a human donor in good health (CMV status not recorded). Some clones in this sample may be carry-over from other donors' samples. Sequences were obtained from CD8+ T cells from PBMCs. The chain joins TRBV7-8 to TRBJ2-7; D possibly matches TRBD1 or TRBD2 (5 bases each). The CDR3 here is CASSGTTTSYEQYF. In DNA, the CDR3 is TGTGCCAGCAGCGGGACGACCACCTCCTACGAGCAGTACTTC.